The source of this T cell receptor beta chain is a study of cytomegalovirus exposure and HLA in healthy donors. The CDR3 is 15 amino acids. The V gene's germline CDR1 is MNHNS and CDR2 SASEGT. With V trimmed by 4 bases and J by 7 bases, 7 bases remained unmatched. Use of 60 Vbeta and 13 Jbeta primers characterized the PCR. Sequencing used immunoSEQ multiplex PCR; TCRdb keeps in-frame clones, though not all of them. The sample records about 200,000 clones, about 80% being singletons. As to this clone: What it binds is not known.

Study-level findings and limits: It has been reported that TCR beta sequences accurately predicted the HLA-A and HLA-B alleles of most subjects.

Sequenced material: PBMCs. The chain couples TRBV6-1 to TRBJ2-1, with 10 bases that match TRBD2. The receptor's source is a man aged 35 to 55 in good health and CMV-seronegative. The CDR3 sequence is CASSVPSGGANEQFF. The DNA for the CDR3 is TGTGCCAGCAGTGTACCCAGCGGGGGGGCGAATGAGCAGTTCTTC.